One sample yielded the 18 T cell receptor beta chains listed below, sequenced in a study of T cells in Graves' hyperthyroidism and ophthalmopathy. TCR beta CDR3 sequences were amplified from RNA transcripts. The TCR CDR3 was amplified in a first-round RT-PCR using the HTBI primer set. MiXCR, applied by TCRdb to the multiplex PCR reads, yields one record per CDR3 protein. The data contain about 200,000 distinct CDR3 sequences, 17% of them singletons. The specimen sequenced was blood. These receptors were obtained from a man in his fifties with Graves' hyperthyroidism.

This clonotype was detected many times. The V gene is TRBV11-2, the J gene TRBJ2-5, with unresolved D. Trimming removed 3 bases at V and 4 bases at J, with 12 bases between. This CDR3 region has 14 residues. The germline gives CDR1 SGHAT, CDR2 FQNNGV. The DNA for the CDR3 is TGTGCCAGCAGCTTCCGGACCTGGGGAGAGACCCAGTACTTC. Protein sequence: CASSFRTWGETQYF.

The CDR3 reads CAGASLVNEQFF. The CDR3 coding sequence is TGTGCCGGGGCCAGTTTAGTCAATGAGCAGTTCTTC. The V gene is TRBV2, the J gene TRBJ2-1, with a tentative D call TRBD1 (5 bases). The V gene lost 11 bases and the J gene lost 6 bases, with 14 bases spanning the gap. Germline values: CDR1 SNHLY, CDR2 FYNNEI. This CDR3 has 12 residues.

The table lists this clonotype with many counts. CDR3 amino acids: CAWSVTRPGEQFF. The CDR3, as DNA: TGTGCCTGGAGTGTAACTAGGCCGGGTGAGCAGTTCTTC. The rearrangement links TRBV30 to TRBJ2-1; maybe TRBD2 (5 bases). This CDR3 contains 13 residues. The germline V gene has CDR1 GTSNPN and CDR2 SVGIG (reference sequence). V gave up 0 bases and J gave up 9 bases, with 12 bases separating them.

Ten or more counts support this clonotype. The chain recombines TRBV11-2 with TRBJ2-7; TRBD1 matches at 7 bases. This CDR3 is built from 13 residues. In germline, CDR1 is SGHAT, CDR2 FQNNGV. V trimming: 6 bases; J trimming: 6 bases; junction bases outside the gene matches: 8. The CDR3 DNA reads TGTGCCAGCAGTCCGCTGACAGGGACCGAGCAGTACTTC. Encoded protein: CASSPLTGTEQYF.

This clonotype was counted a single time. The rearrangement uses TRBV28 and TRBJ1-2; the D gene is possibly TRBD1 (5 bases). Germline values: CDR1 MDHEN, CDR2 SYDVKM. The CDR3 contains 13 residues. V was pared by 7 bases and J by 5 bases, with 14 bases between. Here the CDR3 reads CASTNWGVYGYTF. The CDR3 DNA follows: TGTGCCAGCACCAACTGGGGGGTATATGGCTACACCTTC.

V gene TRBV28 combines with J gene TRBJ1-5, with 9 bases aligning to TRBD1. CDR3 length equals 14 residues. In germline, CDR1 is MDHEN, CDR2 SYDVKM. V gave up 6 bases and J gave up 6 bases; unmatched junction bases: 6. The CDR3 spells CASRRQGGGQPQHF. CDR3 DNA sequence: TGTGCCAGCAGGAGACAGGGGGGGGGTCAGCCCCAGCATTTT.

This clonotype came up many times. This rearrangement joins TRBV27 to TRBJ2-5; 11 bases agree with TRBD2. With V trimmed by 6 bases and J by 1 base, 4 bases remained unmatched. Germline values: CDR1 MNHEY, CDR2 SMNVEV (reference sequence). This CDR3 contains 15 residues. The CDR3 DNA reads TGTGCCAGCAGGAGACTAGCGGGACCCCAAGAGACCCAGTACTTC. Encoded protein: CASRRLAGPQETQYF.

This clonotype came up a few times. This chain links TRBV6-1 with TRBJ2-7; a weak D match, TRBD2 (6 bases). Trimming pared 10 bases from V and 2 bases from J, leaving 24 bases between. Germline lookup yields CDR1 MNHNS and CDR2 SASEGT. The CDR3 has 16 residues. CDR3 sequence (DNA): TGTGCCAACTATGCTGAATATAGGGACTTCACCTACGAGCAGTACTTC. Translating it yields CANYAEYRDFTYEQYF.

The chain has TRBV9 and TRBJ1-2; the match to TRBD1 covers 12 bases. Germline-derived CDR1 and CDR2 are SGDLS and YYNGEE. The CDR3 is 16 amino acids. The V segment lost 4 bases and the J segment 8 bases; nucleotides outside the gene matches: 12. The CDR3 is CASSPHPGQGAEGYTF. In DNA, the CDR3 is TGTGCCAGCAGCCCGCATCCGGGACAGGGGGCGGAGGGCTACACCTTC. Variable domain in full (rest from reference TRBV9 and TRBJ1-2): DSGVTQTPKHLITATGQRVTLRCSPRSGDLSVYWYQQSLDQGLQFLIQYYNGEERAKGNILERFSAQQFPDLHSELNLSSLELGDSALYFCASSPHPGQGAEGYTFGSGTRLTVV.

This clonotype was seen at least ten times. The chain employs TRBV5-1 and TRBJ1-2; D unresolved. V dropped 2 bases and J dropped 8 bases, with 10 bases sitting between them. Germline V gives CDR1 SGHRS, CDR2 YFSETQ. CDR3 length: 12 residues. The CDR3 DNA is TGCGCCAGCAGCTTCGCCGGGGAGGGCTACACCTTC. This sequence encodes CASSFAGEGYTF.

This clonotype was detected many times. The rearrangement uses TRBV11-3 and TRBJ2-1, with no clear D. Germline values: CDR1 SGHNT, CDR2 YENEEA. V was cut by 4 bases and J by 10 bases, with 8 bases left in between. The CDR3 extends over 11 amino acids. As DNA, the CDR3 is TGTGCCAGCAGCTCCCACCTGGAGCAGTTCTTC. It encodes CASSSHLEQFF.

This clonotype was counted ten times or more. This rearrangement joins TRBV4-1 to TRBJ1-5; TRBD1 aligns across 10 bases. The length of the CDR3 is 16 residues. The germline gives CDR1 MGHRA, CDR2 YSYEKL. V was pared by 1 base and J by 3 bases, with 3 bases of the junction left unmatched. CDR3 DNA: TGCGCCAGCAGCCAAGGTGGACAGGGGGACAATCAGCCCCAGCATTTT. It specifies CASSQGGQGDNQPQHF.

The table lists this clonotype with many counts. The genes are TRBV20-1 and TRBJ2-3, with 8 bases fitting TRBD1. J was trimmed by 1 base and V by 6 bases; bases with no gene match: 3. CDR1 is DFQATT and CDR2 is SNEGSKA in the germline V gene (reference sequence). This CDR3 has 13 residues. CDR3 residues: CSAPDRGTDTQYF. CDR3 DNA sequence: TGCAGTGCCCCGGACAGGGGCACAGATACGCAGTATTTT.

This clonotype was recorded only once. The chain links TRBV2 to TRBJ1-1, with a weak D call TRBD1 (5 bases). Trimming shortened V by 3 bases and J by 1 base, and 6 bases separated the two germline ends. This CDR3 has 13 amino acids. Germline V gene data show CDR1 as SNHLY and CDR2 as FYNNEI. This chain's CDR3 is CASSDDRNTEAFF. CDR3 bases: TGTGCCAGCAGTGACGACAGGAACACTGAAGCTTTCTTT. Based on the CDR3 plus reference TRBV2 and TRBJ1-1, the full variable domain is EPEVTQTPSHQVTQMGQEVILRCVPISNHLYFYWYRQILGQKVEFLVSFYNNEISEKSEIFDDQFSVERPDGSNFTLKIRSTKLEDSAMYFCASSDDRNTEAFFGQGTRLTVV.

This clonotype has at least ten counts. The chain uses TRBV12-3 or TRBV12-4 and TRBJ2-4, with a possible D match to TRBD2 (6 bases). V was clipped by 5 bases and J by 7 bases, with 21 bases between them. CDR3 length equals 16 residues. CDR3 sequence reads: CASSGGIRIHGNIQYF. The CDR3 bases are TGTGCCAGCAGTGGGGGGATTAGGATCCACGGGAACATTCAGTACTTC.

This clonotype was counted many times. The CDR3 DNA reads as TGTGCCAGCAGTGAATCCCAGCTAGGAAACACCATATATTTT. It encodes CASSESQLGNTIYF. V and J are TRBV6-1 and TRBJ1-3, with D unclear. Germline V gene sequence: CDR1 MNHNS, CDR2 SASEGT. Trimming removed 2 bases at V and 4 bases at J, with 9 bases between. The CDR3 extends over 14 amino acids.

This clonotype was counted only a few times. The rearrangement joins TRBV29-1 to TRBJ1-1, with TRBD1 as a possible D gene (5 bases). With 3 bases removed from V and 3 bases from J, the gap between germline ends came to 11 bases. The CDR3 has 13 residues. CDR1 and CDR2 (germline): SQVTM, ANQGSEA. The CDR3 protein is CSVEFGGDTEAFF. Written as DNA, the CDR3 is TGCAGCGTTGAGTTTGGGGGGGACACTGAAGCTTTCTTT.

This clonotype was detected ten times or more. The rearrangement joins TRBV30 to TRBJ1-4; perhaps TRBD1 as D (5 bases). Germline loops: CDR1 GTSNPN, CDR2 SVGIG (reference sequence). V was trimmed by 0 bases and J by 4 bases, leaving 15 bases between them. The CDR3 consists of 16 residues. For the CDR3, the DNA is TGTGCCTGGAGTGTACGGGGACGGGGGGTTAATGAAAAACTGTTTTTT. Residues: CAWSVRGRGVNEKLFF.